Listed here is a single T cell receptor beta chain. What it binds is unknown. Primers: 60 V beta forward and 13 J beta reverse. The table came from immunoSEQ multiplex PCR; TCRdb's copy has only in-frame clones and leaves some out. The table shows around 90,000 clones, with roughly three quarters occurring only once. The data were obtained in a study of glioma-infiltrating T cells after dendritic cell vaccination. The wider study: Patients received three intradermal dendritic cell vaccine injections at biweekly intervals.

Study results and limitations: TCR clonality showed no direct relationship with survival.

Patients had residual fresh-frozen tumor tissue and more than two years of survival data. The CDR3 totals 14 residues. Germline values: CDR1 SGHRS, CDR2 YFSETQ. The germline V and J ends were trimmed by 2 bases and 2 bases, with 10 bases remaining between them. This material consisted of blood, taken before dendritic cell vaccination. This clonotype was obtained from a human donor with glioblastoma. The chain recombines TRBV5-1 with TRBJ1-2, with D uncertain. CDR3 protein: CASSLNTANYGYTF. In nucleotides, the CDR3 is TGCGCCAGCAGCTTAAACACAGCCAACTATGGCTACACCTTC.